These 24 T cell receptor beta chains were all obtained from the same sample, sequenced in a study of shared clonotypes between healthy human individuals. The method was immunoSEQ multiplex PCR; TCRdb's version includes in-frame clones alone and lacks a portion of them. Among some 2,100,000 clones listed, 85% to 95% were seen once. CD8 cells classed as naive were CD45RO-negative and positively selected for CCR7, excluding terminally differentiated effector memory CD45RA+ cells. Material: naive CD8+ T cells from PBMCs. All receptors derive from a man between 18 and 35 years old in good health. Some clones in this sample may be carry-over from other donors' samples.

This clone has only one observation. The CDR3 region is CASSYSGGEALFTQYF. The CDR3 bases are TGTGCCAGCAGTTACTCAGGGGGGGAGGCCCTGTTTACGCAGTATTTT. V is TRBV6-5 and J is TRBJ2-3; D might be TRBD2 (7 bases). V was shortened by 0 bases and J by 8 bases, with 18 bases between the two germline ends. CDR1 is MNHEY and CDR2 is SVGAGI in the germline V gene. This CDR3 is built from 16 residues.

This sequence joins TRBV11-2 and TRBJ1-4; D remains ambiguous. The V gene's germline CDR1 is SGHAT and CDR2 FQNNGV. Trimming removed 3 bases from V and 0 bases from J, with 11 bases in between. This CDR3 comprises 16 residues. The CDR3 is CASSFLPLATNEKLFF. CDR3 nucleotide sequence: TGTGCCAGCAGCTTTTTACCCCTCGCAACTAATGAAAAACTGTTTTTT.

CDR3 loop: CASSLVASSSTDTQYF. The DNA of the CDR3 is TGTGCCAGCAGCTTAGTTGCCAGTTCTAGCACAGATACGCAGTATTTT. This chain connects TRBV7-2 to TRBJ2-3; D remains unclear. This CDR3 spans 16 amino acids. Germline V gene sequence: CDR1 SGHTA, CDR2 FQGNSA. The germline V and J ends were trimmed by 1 base and 0 bases, with 11 bases remaining between them.

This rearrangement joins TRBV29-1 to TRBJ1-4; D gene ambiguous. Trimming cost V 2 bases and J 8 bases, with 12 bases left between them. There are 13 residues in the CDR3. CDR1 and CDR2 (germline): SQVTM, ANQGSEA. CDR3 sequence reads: CSVETPGPEKLFF. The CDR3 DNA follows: TGCAGCGTTGAAACACCAGGTCCCGAAAAACTGTTTTTT.

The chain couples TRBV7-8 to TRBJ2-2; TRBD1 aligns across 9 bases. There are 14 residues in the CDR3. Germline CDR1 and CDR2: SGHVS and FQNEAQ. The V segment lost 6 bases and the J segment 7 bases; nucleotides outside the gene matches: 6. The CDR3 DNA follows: TGTGCCAGCAGACGGGACAGGGCGGGCGGGGAGCTGTTTTTT. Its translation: CASRRDRAGGELFF.

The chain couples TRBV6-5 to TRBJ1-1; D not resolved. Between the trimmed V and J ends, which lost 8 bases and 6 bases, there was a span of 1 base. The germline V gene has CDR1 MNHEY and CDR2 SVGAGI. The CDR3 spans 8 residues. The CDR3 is CASAEAFF. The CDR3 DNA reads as TGTGCCAGCGCTGAAGCTTTCTTT.

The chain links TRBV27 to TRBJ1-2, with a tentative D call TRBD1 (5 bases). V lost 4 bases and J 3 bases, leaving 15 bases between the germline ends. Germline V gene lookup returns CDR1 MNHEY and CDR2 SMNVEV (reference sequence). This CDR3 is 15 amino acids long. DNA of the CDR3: TGTGCCAGCAGTTCCCGCCTGGCAGGGCACTATGGCTACACCTTC. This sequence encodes CASSSRLAGHYGYTF.

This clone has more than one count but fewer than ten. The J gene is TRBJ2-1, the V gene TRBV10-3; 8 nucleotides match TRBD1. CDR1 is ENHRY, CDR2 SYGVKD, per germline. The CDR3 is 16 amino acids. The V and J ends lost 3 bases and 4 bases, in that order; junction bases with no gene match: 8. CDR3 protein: CAISDRQGTAYNEQFF. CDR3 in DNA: TGTGCCATCAGTGATCGACAGGGGACCGCATACAATGAGCAGTTCTTC.

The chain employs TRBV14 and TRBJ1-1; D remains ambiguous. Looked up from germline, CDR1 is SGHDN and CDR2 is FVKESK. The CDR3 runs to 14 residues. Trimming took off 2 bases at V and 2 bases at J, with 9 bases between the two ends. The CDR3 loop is CASSQFGPNTEAFF. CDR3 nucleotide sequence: TGTGCCAGCAGCCAATTCGGACCAAACACTGAAGCTTTCTTT.

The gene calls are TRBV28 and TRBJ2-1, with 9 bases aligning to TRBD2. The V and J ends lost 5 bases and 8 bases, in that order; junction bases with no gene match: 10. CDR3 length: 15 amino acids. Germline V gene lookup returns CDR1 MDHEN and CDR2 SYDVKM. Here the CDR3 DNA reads TGTGCCAGCAGTCCCGGGACTAGCTTTTCCCATGAGCAGTTCTTC. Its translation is CASSPGTSFSHEQFF.

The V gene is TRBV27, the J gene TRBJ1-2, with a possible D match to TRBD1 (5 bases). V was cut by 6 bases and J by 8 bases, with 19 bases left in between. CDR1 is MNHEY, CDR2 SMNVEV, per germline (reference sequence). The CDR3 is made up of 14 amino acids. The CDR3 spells CASSLNGQGGGYTF. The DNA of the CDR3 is TGTGCCAGCAGCCTGAACGGGCAGGGCGGCGGCTACACCTTC.

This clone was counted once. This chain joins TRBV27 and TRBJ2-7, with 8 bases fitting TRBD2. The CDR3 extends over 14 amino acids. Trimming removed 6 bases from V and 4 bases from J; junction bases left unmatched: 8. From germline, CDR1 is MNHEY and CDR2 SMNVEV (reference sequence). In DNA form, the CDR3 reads TGTGCCAGCAGACCGGGACTAGTCTTATACGAGCAGTACTTC. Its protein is CASRPGLVLYEQYF.

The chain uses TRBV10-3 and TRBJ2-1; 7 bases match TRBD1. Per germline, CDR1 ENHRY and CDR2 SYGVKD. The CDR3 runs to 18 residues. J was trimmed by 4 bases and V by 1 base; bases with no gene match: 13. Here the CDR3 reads CAISELRTGDSKYNEQFF. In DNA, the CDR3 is TGTGCCATCAGTGAGTTACGGACAGGCGACTCGAAATACAATGAGCAGTTCTTC.

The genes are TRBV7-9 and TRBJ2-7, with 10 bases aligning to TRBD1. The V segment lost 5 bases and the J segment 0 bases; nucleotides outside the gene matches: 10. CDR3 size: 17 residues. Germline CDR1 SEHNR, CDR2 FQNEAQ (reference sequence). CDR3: CASSKTEGQGSSYEQYF. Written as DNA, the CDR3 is TGTGCCAGCAGCAAAACTGAGGGACAGGGGAGCTCCTACGAGCAGTACTTC.

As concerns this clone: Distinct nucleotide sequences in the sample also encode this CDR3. This CDR3 is CASSATSGSYNEQFF. CDR3 bases: TGTGCCAGCAGCGCCACTAGCGGCTCCTACAATGAGCAGTTCTTC. The chain is built from TRBV6-4 and TRBJ2-1, with TRBD2 matching over 8 bases. Germline V gene lookup returns CDR1 MRHNA and CDR2 SNTAGT. Trimming at V came to 6 bases and at J to 0 bases, leaving 4 bases not matched to a gene. CDR3 length: 15 amino acids.

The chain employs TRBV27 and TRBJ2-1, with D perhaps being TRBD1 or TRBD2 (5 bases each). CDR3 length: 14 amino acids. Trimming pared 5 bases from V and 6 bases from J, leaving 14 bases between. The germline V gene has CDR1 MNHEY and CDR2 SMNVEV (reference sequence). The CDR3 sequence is CASSKRGFINEQFF. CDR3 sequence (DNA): TGTGCCAGCAGTAAACGGGGCTTTATCAATGAGCAGTTCTTC.

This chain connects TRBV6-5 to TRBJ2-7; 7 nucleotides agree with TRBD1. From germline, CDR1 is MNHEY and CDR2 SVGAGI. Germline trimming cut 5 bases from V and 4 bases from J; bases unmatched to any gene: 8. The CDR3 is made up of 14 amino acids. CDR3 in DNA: TGTGCCAGCAGTACCGGGACAGTCGTTTACGAGCAGTACTTC. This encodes CASSTGTVVYEQYF.

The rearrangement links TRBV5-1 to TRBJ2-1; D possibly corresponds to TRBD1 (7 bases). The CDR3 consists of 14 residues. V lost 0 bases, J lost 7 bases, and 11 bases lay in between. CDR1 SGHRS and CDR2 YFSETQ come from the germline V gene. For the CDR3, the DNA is TGCGCCAGCAGCTTGGTGTCAGGGGGGAATGAGCAGTTCTTC. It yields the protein CASSLVSGGNEQFF.

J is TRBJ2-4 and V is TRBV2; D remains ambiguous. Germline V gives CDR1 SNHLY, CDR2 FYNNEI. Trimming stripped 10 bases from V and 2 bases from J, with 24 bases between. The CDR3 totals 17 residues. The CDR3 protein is CATLRLGERLTKNIQYF. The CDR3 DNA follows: TGTGCCACCCTACGTCTAGGAGAGAGGTTGACCAAAAACATTCAGTACTTC. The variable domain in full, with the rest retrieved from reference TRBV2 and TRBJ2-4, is EPEVTQTPSHQVTQMGQEVILRCVPISNHLYFYWYRQILGQKVEFLVSFYNNEISEKSEIFDDQFSVERPDGSNFTLKIRSTKLEDSAMYFCATLRLGERLTKNIQYFGAGTRLSVL.

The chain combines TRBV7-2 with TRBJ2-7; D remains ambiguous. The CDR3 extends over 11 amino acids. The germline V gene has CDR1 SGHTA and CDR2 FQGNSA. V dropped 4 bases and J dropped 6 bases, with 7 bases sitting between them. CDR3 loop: CASSSSLEQYF. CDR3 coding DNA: TGTGCCAGCAGCTCCTCCCTCGAGCAGTACTTC.

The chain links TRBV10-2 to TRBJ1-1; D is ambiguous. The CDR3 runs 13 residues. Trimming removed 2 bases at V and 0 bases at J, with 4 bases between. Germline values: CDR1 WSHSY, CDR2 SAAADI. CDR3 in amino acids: CASSEVMNTEAFF. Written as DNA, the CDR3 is TGCGCCAGCAGTGAGGTGATGAACACTGAAGCTTTCTTT.

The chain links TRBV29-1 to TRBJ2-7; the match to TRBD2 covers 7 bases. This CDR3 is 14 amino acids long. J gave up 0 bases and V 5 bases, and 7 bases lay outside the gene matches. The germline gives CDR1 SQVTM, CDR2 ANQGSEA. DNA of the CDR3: TGCAGCGTTCCGGGTAGCGGGCCCTCCTACGAGCAGTACTTC. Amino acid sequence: CSVPGSGPSYEQYF.

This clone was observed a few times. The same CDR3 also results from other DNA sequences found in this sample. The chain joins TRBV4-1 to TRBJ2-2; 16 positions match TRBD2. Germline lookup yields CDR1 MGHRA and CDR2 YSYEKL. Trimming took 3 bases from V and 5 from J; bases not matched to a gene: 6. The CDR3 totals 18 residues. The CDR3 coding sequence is TGCGCCAGCAGCCAGGGACTAGCGGGAGGGCCGGGGACCGGGGAGCTGTTTTTT. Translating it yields CASSQGLAGGPGTGELFF.

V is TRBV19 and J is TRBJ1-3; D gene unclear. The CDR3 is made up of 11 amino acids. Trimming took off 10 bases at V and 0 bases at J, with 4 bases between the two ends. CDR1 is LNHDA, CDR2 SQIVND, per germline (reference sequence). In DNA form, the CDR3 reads TGTGCCACCTTCTCTGGAAACACCATATATTTT. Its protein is CATFSGNTIYF.